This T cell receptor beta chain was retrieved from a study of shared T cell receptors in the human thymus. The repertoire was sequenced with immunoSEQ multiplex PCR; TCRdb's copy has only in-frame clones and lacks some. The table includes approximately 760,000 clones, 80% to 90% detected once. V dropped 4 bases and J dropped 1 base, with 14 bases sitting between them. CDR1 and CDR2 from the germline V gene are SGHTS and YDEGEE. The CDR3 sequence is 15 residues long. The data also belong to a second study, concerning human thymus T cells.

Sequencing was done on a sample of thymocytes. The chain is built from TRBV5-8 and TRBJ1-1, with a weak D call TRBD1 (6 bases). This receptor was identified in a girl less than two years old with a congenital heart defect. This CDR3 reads CASSRDTPRNTEAFF. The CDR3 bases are TGTGCCAGCAGCAGGGACACTCCCAGGAACACTGAAGCTTTCTTT.